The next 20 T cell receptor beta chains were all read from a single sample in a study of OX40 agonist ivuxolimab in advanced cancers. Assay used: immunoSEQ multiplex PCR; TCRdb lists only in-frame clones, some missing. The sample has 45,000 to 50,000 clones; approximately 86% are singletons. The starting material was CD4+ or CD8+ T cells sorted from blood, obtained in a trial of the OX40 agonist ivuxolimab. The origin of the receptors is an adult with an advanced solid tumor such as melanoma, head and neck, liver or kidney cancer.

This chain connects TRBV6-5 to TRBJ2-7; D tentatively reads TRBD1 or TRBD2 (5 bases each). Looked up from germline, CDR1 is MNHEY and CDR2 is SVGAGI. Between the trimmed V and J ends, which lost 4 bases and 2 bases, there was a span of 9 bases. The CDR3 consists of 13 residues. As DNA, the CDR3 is TGTGCCAGCAGTTCAGGGAGACCCTACGAGCAGTACTTC. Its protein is CASSSGRPYEQYF.

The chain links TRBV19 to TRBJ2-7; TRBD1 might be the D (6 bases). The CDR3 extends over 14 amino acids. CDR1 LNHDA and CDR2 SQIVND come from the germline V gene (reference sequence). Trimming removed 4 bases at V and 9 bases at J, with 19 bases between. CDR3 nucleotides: TGTGCCAGTAGTACCGGGACAACTGGGACCTCGCAGTACTTC. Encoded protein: CASSTGTTGTSQYF.

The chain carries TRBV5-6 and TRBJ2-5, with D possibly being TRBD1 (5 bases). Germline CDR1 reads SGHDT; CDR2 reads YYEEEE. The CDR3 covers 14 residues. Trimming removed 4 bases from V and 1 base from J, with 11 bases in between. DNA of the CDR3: TGTGCCAGCAGCCGAGATCAGGGCCAAGAGACCCAGTACTTC. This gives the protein CASSRDQGQETQYF.

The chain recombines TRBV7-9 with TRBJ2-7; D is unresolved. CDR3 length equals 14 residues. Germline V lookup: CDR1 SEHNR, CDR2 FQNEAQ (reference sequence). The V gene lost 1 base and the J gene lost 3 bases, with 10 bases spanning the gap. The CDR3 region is CASSLGASNYEQYF. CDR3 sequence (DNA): TGTGCCAGCAGCTTAGGGGCCAGCAACTACGAGCAGTACTTC.

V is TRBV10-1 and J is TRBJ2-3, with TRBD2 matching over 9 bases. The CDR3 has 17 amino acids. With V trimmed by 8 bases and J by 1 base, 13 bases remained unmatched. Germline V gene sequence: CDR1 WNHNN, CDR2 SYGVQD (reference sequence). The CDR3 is CASGDEGVAGGTDTQYF. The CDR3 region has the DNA TGCGCCAGCGGGGATGAAGGAGTAGCGGGGGGCACAGATACGCAGTATTTT.

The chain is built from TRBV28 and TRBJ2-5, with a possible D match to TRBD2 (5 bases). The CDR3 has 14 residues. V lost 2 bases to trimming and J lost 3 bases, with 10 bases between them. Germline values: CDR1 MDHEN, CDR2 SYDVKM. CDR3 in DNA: TGTGCCAGCAGTTTAACCGGGGTCGAAGAGACCCAGTACTTC. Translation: CASSLTGVEETQYF.

The CDR3 sequence: CASSESGAQSTQYF. CDR3 bases: TGTGCCAGCAGTGAATCGGGGGCGCAGTCCACCCAGTACTTC. The chain employs TRBV2 and TRBJ2-5, with D perhaps matching TRBD1 or TRBD2 (6 bases each). V lost 2 bases and J lost 8, with 15 bases in between. Per germline, CDR1 SNHLY and CDR2 FYNNEI. The CDR3 sequence is 14 residues long.

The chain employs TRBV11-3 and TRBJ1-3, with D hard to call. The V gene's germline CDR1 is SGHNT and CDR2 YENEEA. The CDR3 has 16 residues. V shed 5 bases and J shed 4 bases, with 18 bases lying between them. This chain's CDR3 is CASSALTVGTGNTIYF. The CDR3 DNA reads TGTGCCAGCAGCGCCCTTACAGTGGGAACGGGAAACACCATATATTTT.

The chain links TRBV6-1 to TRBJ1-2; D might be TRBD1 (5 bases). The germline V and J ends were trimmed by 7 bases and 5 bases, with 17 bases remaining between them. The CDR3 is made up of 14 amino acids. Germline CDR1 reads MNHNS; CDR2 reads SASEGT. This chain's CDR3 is CASIPLVGDYGYTF. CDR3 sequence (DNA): TGTGCCAGCATCCCTCTTGTGGGGGATTATGGCTACACCTTC.

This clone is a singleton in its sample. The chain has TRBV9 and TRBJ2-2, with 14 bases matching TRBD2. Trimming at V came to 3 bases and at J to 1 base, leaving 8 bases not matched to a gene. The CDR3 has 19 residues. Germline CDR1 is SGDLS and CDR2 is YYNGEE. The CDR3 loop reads CASSGTSGGLLQNTGELFF. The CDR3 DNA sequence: TGTGCCAGCAGCGGGACTAGCGGGGGGCTGCTACAGAACACCGGGGAGCTGTTTTTT.

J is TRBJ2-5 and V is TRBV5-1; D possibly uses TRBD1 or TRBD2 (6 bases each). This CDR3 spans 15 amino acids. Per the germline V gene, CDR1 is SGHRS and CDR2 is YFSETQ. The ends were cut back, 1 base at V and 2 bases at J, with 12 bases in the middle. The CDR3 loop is CASSLTGAPQETQYF. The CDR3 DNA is TGCGCCAGCAGCTTGACGGGGGCTCCTCAAGAGACCCAGTACTTC.

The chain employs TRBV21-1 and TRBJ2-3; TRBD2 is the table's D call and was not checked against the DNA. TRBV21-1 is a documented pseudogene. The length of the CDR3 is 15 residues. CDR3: CASSIGRGGLDTQYF. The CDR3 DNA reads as TGTGCCAGCAGCATAGGGCGGGGGGGCTTAGATACGCAGTATTTT.

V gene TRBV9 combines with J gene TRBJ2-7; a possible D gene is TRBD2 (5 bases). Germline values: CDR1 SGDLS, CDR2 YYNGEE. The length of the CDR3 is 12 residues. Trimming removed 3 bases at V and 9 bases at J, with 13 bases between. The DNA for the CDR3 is TGTGCCAGCAGCGCCGACTATGTCGGGCAGTACTTC. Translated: CASSADYVGQYF.

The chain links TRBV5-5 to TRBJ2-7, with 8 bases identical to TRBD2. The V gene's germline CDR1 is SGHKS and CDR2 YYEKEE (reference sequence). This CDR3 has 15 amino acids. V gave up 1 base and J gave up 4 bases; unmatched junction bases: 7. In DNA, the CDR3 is TGTGCCAGCAGCTTGACAGCGGGAGTTTCTTACGAGCAGTACTTC. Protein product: CASSLTAGVSYEQYF. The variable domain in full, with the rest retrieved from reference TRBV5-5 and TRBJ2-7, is DAGVTQSPTHLIKTRGQQVTLRCSPISGHKSVSWYQQVLGQGPQFIFQYYEKEERGRGNFPDRFSARQFPNYSSELNVNALLLGDSALYLCASSLTAGVSYEQYFGPGTRLTVT.

The CDR3 region has the DNA TGTGCCACTCAGTTCCTTGGACAGGGAAAAGAGACCCAGTACTTC. Protein sequence: CATQFLGQGKETQYF. This chain uses TRBV27 with TRBJ2-5, with 8 bases aligning to TRBD1. Germline loops: CDR1 MNHEY, CDR2 SMNVEV (reference sequence). J lost 3 bases, V lost 10 bases, and 13 bases had no gene match. The CDR3 totals 15 residues.

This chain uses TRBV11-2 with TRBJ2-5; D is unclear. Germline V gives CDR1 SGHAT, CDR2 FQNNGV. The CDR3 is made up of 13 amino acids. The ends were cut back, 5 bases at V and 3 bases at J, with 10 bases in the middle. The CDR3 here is CASSPRAEETQYF. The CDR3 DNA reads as TGTGCCAGCAGCCCTCGGGCGGAAGAGACCCAGTACTTC.

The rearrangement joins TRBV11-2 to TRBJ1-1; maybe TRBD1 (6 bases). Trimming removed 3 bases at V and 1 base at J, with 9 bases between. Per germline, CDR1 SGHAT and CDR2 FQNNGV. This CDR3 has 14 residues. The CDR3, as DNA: TGTGCCAGCAGCTTCACGGACAGGAACACTGAAGCTTTCTTT. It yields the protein CASSFTDRNTEAFF.

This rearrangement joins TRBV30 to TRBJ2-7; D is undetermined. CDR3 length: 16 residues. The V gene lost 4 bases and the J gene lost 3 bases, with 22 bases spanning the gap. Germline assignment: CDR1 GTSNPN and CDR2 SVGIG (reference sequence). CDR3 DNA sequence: TGTGCCTGGAAAAGGGAAGGCTTCCGATTAGGCTACGAGCAGTACTTC. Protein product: CAWKREGFRLGYEQYF.

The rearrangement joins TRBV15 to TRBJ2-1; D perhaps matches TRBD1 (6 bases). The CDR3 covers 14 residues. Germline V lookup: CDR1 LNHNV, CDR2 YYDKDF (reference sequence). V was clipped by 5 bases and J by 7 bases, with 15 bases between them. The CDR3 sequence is CATSFLDRPNEQFF. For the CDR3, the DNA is TGTGCCACCAGCTTTTTAGACAGGCCTAATGAGCAGTTCTTC.

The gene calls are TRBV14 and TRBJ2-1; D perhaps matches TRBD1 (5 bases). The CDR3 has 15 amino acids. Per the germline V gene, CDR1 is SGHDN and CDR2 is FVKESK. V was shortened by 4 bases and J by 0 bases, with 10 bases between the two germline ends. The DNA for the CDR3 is TGTGCCAGCAGCCCCACAGGCAGCTCCTACAATGAGCAGTTCTTC. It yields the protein CASSPTGSSYNEQFF.